This T cell receptor (beta chain) was profiled in a study of T-cell reconstitution after alpha-beta-depleted transplantation in children. The study's findings and limits: Diversity and T-cell counts at one year after transplant derived mostly from new T cells. It was surviving recipient T cells and thymic progenitors that gave some patients high TCRbeta diversity at day 60. Reports say that about two months after transplant, the alpha-beta T cells came out of several hundred graft clones that had expanded.

In its sample, this clonotype was seen a few times. Its antigen is not identified. Germline assignment: CDR1 SGHAT and CDR2 FQNNGV. The CDR3 is 16 residues long. The V gene end was trimmed by 8 bases and the J gene end by 5 bases; junction bases not matched to a gene: 14. Molecular barcoding with unique molecular identifiers was used for the TCRbeta library. TCRdb fed the PCR reads into MiXCR, producing one record per CDR3 protein. The sample has about 830,000 distinct CDR3 sequences; 16% are singletons. The chain has TRBV11-2 and TRBJ2-2; 7 nucleotides align to TRBD2. The sequences come from PBMCs, mostly from graft donor cells, collected 360 days after TCRalphabeta/CD19-depleted stem cell transplant. This receptor was identified in a male patient younger than 18 who had a stem cell transplant for acute lymphoblastic leukemia, so the T cells may come from the graft donor. This CDR3 reads CASSRTGLQRTGELFF. As DNA, the CDR3 is TGTGCCAGCTCCCGAACGGGACTACAACGAACCGGGGAGCTGTTTTTT.